What follows is one T cell receptor beta chain and its context. Its specificity is not known. This record comes from a study of T cell responses to AZD1222 COVID-19 vaccine. Study-level background: Pooling was applied to second doses at about 4 or about 12 weeks. General study findings and limits: There were repertoire samples only from the period after the peak T cell response.

The ends lost 6 bases at V and 3 bases at J; junction bases unmatched: 4. Germline CDR1 and CDR2: MNHEY and SVGAGI. This CDR3 has 13 residues. The protocol was immunoSEQ multiplex PCR, while the TCRdb copy is restricted to in-frame clones and leaves out a portion. The table lists 90,000 to 110,000 clones, around 90% of them singletons. This clonotype was sampled from an adult in good health. This chain links TRBV6-5 with TRBJ1-2, with TRBD1 matching over 7 bases. Source: peripheral blood, taken on day 0 of AZD1222 vaccination. CDR3 region: CASSRTGDYGYTF. DNA of the CDR3: TGTGCCAGCAGCAGGACAGGAGACTATGGCTACACCTTC.